Here is one T cell receptor beta chain with its context. V was shortened by 4 bases and J by 0 bases, with 16 bases between the two germline ends. The germline gives CDR1 MNHEY, CDR2 SVGAGI. This CDR3 is 16 amino acids long. The data were taken from a study of cytomegalovirus exposure and HLA in healthy donors. PCR primers comprised 60 Vbeta and 13 Jbeta primers. Profiled with immunoSEQ multiplex PCR; TCRdb holds only in-frame clones, not every one. The sample yields some 150,000 clones, approximately 82% seen once. This chain links TRBV6-5 with TRBJ2-7; possible D gene TRBD2, 5 bases. The TCR originated in a woman between 45 and 60 years old in good health and CMV-seropositive. What was sequenced was PBMCs. The CDR3 region is CASSFQRGINSYEQYF. For the CDR3, the DNA is TGTGCCAGCAGTTTCCAACGGGGTATAAACTCCTACGAGCAGTACTTC.